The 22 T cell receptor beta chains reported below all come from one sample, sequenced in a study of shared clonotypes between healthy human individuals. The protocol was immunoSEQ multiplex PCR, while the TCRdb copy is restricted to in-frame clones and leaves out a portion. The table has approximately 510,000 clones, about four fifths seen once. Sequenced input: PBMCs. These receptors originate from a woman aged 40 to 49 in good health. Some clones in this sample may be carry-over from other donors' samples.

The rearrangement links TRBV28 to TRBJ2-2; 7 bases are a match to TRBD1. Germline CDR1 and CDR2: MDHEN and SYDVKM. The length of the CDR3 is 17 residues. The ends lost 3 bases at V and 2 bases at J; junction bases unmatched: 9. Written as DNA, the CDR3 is TGTGCCAGCAGTTTTTCCCGGACAGGCATTAACACCGGGGAGCTGTTTTTT. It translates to CASSFSRTGINTGELFF.

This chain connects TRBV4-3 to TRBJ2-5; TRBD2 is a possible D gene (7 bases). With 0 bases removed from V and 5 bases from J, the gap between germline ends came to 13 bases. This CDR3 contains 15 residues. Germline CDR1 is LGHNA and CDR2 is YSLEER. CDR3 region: CASSQEGGAGETQYF. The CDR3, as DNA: TGCGCCAGCAGCCAAGAAGGGGGGGCCGGGGAGACCCAGTACTTC.

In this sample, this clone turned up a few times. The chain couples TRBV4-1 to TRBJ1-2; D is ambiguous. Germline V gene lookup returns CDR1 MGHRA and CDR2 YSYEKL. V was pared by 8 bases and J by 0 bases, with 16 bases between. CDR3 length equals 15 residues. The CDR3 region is CASRKRGGANYGYTF. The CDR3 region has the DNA TGCGCCAGCCGAAAACGGGGTGGGGCTAACTATGGCTACACCTTC.

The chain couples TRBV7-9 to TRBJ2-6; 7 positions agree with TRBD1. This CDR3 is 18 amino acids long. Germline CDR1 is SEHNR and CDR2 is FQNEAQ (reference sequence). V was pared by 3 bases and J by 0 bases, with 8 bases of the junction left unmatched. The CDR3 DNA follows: TGTGCCAGCAGCTTGAACAGGGGAGCCACCTCTGGGGCCAACGTCCTGACTTTC. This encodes CASSLNRGATSGANVLTF.

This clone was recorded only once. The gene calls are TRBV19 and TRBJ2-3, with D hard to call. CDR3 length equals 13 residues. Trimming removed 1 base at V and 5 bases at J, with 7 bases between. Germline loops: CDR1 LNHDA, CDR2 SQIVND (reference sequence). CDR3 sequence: CASSIVDGDTQYF. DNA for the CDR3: TGTGCCAGTAGTATAGTCGACGGAGATACGCAGTATTTT.

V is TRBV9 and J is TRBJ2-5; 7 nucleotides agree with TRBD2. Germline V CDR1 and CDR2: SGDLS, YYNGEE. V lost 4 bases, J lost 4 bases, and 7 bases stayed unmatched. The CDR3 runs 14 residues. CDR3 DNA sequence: TGTGCCAGCAGCACCCCCTTAGCGGGAGAGACCCAGTACTTC. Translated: CASSTPLAGETQYF.

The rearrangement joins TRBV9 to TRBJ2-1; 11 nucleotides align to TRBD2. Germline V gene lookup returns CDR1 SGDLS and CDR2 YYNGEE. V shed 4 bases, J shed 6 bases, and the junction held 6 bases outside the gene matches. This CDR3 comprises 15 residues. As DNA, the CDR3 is TGTGCCAGCAGCCAAACTAGCGGGGGCTTCAATGAGCAGTTCTTC. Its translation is CASSQTSGGFNEQFF.

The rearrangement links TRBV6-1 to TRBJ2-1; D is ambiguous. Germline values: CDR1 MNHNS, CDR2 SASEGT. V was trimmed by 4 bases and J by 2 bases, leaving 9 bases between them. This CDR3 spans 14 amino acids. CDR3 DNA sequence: TGTGCCAGCAGTGGCTTAGCAACCTACAATGAGCAGTTCTTC. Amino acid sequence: CASSGLATYNEQFF.

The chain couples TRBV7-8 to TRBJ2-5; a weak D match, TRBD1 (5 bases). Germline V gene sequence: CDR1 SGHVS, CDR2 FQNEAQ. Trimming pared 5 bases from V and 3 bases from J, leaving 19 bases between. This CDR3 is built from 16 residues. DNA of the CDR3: TGTGCCAGCAGCACCCGAGTCCAGGGTCGGGAAGAGACCCAGTACTTC. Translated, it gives CASSTRVQGREETQYF. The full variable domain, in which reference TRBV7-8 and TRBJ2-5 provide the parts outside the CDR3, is GAGVSQSPRYKVAKRGQDVALRCDPISGHVSLFWYQQALGQGPEFLTYFQNEAQLDKSGLPSDRFFAERPEGSVSTLKIQRTQQEDSAVYLCASSTRVQGREETQYFGPGTRLLVL.

The CDR3 protein is CASTRDSNQPQHF. The CDR3 nucleotides read TGTGCCAGCACGCGGGATAGCAATCAGCCCCAGCATTTT. The chain carries TRBV7-9 and TRBJ1-5; D is unclear. The CDR3 spans 13 residues. With 7 bases removed from V and 0 bases from J, the gap between germline ends came to 7 bases. Germline CDR1 and CDR2: SEHNR and FQNEAQ (reference sequence).

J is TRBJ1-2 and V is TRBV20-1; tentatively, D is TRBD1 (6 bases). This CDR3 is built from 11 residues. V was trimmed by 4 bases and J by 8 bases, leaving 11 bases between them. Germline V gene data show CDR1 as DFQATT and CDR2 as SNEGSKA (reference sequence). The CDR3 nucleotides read TGCAGTGCTAATAGGGGGATAGGCTACACCTTC. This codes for CSANRGIGYTF.

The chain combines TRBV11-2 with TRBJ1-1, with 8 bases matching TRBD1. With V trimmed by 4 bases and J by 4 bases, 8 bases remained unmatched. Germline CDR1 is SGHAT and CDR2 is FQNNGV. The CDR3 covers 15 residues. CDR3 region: CASSYWTGRITEAFF. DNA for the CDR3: TGTGCCAGCAGCTACTGGACAGGGAGGATCACTGAAGCTTTCTTT.

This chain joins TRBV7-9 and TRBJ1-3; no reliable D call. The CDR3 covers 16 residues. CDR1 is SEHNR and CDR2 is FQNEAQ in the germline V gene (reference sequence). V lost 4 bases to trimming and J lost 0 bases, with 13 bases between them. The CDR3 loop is CASSSLDFISGNTIYF. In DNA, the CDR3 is TGTGCCAGCAGCTCCCTGGACTTTATCTCTGGAAACACCATATATTTT.

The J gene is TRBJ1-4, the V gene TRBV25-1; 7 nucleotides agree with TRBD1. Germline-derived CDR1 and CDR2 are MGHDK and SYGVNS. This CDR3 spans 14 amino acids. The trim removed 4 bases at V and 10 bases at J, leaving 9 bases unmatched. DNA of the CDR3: TGTGCCAGCAGTGGGTCGGGGCACAGGGGAAAACTGTTTTTT. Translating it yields CASSGSGHRGKLFF.

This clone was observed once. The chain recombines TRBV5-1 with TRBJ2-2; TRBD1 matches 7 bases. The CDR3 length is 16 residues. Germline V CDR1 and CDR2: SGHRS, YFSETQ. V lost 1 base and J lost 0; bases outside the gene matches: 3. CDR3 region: CASSLRGQANTGELFF. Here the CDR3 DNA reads TGCGCCAGCAGCTTGCGTGGACAGGCGAACACCGGGGAGCTGTTTTTT.

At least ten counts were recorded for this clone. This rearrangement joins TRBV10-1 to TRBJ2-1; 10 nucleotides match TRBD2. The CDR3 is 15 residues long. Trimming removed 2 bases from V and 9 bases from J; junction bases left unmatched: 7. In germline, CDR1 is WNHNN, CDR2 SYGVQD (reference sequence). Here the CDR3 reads CASSERLAGATEQFF. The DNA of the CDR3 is TGCGCCAGCAGTGAGCGCCTAGCGGGAGCAACTGAGCAGTTCTTC.

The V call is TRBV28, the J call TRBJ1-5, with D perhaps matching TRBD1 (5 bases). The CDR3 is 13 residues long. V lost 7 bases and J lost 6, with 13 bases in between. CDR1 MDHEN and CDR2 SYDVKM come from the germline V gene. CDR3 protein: CASIEGGGQPQHF. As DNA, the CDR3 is TGTGCCAGCATTGAGGGTGGGGGTCAGCCCCAGCATTTT.

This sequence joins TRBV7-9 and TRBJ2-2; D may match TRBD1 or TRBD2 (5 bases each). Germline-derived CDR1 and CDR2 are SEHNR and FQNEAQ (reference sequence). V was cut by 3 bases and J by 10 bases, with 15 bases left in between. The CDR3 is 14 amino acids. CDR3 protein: CASSLGLAGEELFF. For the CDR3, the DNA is TGTGCCAGCAGCTTGGGGCTAGCCGGCGAGGAGCTGTTTTTT.

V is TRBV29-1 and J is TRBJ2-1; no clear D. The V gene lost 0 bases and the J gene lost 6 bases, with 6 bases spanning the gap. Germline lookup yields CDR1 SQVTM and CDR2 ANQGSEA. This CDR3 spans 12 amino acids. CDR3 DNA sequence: TGCAGCGTTGAAGACTGGGGCAATGAGCAGTTCTTC. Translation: CSVEDWGNEQFF.

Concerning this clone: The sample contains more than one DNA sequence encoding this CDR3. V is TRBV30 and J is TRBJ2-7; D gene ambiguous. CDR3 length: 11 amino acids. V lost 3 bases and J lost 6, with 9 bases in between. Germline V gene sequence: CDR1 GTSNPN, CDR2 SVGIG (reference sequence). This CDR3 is CAWSRVGEQYF. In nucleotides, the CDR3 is TGTGCCTGGAGCCGGGTAGGCGAGCAGTACTTC.

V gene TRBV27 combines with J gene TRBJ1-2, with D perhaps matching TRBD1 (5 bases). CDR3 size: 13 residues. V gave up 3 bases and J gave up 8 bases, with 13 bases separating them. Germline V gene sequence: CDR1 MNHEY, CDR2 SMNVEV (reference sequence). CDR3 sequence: CASSFGRGRGYTF. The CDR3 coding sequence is TGTGCCAGCAGTTTCGGAAGGGGTAGGGGCTACACCTTC.

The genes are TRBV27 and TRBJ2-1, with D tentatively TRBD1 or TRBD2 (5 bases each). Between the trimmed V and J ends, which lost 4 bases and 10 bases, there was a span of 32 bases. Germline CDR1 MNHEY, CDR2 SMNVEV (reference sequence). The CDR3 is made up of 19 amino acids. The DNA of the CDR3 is TGTGCCAGCAGTTGGAATTTTGATGAGGGGCAGTGGGGATTGTGGGAGCAGTTCTTC. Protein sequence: CASSWNFDEGQWGLWEQFF.